Detailed here is one TCR beta chain. Its antigen remains unidentified. This sample was taken from a study of cytomegalovirus exposure and HLA in healthy donors. Broader study findings: Cytomegalovirus-associated status was assigned to approximately 160 TCR beta chains. Among the sequence variants, a highly shared cluster was likely an artifact of sequencing. For presence/absence analyses, sequencing depth was assumed to be roughly uniform across donors.

It was with 60 Vbeta and 13 Jbeta primers that the PCR ran. Generated by immunoSEQ multiplex PCR, the TCRdb table keeps only in-frame clones and is missing some. Here the sample spans roughly 200,000 clones, around 83% being singletons. CDR3 size: 18 residues. Trimming took 2 bases from V and 4 from J; bases not matched to a gene: 8. Germline loops: CDR1 KGHSH, CDR2 LQKENI. The source material was PBMCs. This chain uses TRBV18 with TRBJ1-4; 12 positions agree with TRBD1. The sequence came from a man between 35 and 55 years old in good health and CMV-seropositive. As DNA, the CDR3 is TGTGCCAGCTCACCAATGGGACAGGGGGCAGGAAGTAATGAAAAACTGTTTTTT. This codes for CASSPMGQGAGSNEKLFF.